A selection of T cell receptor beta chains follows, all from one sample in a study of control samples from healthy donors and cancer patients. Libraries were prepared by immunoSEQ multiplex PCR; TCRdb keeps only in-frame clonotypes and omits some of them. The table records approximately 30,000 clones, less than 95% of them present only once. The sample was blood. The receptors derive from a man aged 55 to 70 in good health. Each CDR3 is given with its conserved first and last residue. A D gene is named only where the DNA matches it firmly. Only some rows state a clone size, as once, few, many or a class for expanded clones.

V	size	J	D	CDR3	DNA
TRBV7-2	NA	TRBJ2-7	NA	CASSLVTAYEQYF	TGTGCCAGCAGCTTAGTTACAGCCTACGAGCAGTACTTC
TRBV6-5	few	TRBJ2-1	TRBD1	CASSLNRGSSYNEQFF	TGTGCCAGCAGTTTGAACAGGGGGAGCTCCTACAATGAGCAGTTCTTC
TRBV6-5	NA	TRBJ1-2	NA	CASSPSESYGYTF	TGTGCCAGCAGCCCATCAGAGTCCTATGGCTACACCTTC
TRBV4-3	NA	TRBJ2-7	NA	CASSFHPAPANEQYF	TGCGCCAGCAGCTTTCACCCGGCCCCCGCCAACGAGCAGTACTTC
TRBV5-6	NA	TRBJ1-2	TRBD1	CASSLQGGAYGYTF	TGTGCCAGCAGCTTGCAAGGGGGCGCCTATGGCTACACCTTC
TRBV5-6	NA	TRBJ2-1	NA	CASSLVDRYNEQFF	TGTGCCAGCAGCTTGGTGGACAGATACAATGAGCAGTTCTTC
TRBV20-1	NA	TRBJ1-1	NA	CSASRDLNTEAFF	TGCAGTGCTAGTAGGGACTTGAACACTGAAGCTTTCTTT
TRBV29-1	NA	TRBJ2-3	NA	CSVRIALGTDTQYF	TGCAGCGTCCGGATAGCGTTGGGGACAGATACGCAGTATTTT
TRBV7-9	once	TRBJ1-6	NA	CASSSMESTLSPLHF	TGTGCCAGCAGCTCTATGGAGAGTACCCTCTCACCCCTCCACTTT
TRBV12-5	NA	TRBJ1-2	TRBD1	CASGLVPPTGLIIYGYTF	TGTGCTAGTGGTTTGGTACCCCCGACAGGGTTGATTATCTATGGCTACACCTTC
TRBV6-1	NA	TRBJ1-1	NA	CASSEEGQGRVRTEAFF	TGTGCCAGCAGTGAAGAGGGGCAGGGGCGGGTGAGGACTGAAGCTTTCTTT
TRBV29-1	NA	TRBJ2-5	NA	CSVEDPLDSGETQYF	TGCAGCGTTGAAGACCCTCTTGACAGCGGAGAGACCCAGTACTTC
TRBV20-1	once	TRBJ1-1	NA	CSAWDYTEAFF	TGCAGTGCCTGGGACTACACTGAAGCTTTCTTT
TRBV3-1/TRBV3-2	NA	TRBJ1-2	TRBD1	CASSTWDRDYGYTF	TGTGCCAGCAGCACCTGGGACAGGGACTATGGCTACACCTTC
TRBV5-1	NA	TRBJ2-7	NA	CASSLEDDKYEQYF	TGCGCCAGCAGCTTGGAAGACGACAAGTACGAGCAGTACTTC
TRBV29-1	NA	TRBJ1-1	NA	CSVDIWGTANTEAFF	TGCAGCGTTGATATCTGGGGGACCGCAAACACTGAAGCTTTCTTT
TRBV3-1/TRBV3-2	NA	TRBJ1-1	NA	CASRDGVEAFF	TGTGCCAGCAGGGATGGGGTTGAAGCTTTCTTT
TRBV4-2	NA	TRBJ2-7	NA	CASSQDPAVSSYEQYF	TGTGCCAGCAGCCAAGATCCAGCGGTTAGCTCCTACGAGCAGTACTTC
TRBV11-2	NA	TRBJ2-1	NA	CASSLEGGRRFF	TGTGCCAGCAGCTTAGAGGGGGGCCGACGGTTCTTC
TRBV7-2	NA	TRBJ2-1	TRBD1	CASSSQDRGRDEQFF	TGTGCCAGCAGCTCACAGGACAGGGGGAGGGATGAGCAGTTCTTC
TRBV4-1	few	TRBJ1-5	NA	CASSQDPAGKDQPQHF	TGCGCCAGCAGCCAAGATCCCGCAGGGAAGGATCAGCCCCAGCATTTT
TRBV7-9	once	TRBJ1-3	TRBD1	CASSLQGGSGNTIYF	TGTGCCAGCAGCTTACAGGGGGGATCTGGAAACACCATATATTTT
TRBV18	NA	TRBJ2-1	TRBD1	CASSPRVYGQGGYNEQFF	TGTGCCAGCTCACCTCGAGTCTACGGACAGGGAGGTTACAATGAGCAGTTCTTC
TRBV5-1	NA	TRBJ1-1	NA	CASSLSPGNTEAFF	TGCGCCAGCAGCTTGAGTCCAGGGAACACTGAAGCTTTCTTT
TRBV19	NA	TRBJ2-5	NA	CASSTEFLETQYF	TGTGCCAGTAGTACGGAGTTTTTGGAGACCCAGTACTTC
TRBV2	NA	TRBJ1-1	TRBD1	CASSEGQGGTEAFF	TGTGCCAGCAGTGAGGGACAGGGGGGGACTGAAGCTTTCTTT
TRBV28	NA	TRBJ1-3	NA	CASSLIGASGNTIYF	TGTGCCAGCAGTTTAATCGGGGCCTCTGGAAACACCATATATTTT
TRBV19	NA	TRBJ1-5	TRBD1	CASSTGTVSNQPQHF	TGTGCCAGTAGCACCGGGACAGTCAGCAATCAGCCCCAGCATTTT
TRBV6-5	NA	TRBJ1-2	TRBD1	CASRGQFPYGYTF	TGTGCCAGCAGGGGACAGTTCCCCTATGGCTACACCTTC
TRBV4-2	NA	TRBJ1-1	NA	CASSPRGAGNTEAFF	TGTGCCAGCAGCCCCCGGGGCGCGGGGAACACTGAAGCTTTCTTT
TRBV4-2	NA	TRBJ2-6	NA	CASSQDGTVGANVLTF	TGTGCCAGCAGCCAAGATGGGACGGTTGGGGCCAACGTCCTGACTTTC
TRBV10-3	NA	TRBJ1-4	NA	CAISEPRNEKLFF	TGTGCCATCAGTGAGCCCAGAAATGAAAAACTGTTTTTT
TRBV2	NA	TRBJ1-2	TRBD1	CASRDWTGPVGYTF	TGTGCCAGCAGAGATTGGACAGGCCCGGTGGGCTACACCTTC
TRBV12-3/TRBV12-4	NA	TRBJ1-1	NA	CASTGFANTEAFF	TGTGCCAGCACCGGTTTCGCGAACACTGAAGCTTTCTTT
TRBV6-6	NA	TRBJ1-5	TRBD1	CASSSIDRDNQPQHF	TGTGCCAGCAGTTCCATAGACAGGGACAATCAGCCCCAGCATTTT
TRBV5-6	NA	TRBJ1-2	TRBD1	CASSSNRGRGGYTF	TGTGCCAGCAGCTCCAACAGGGGAAGAGGGGGCTACACCTTC
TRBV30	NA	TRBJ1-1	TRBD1	CAWSVGLRGTEAFF	TGTGCCTGGAGTGTAGGCCTCAGGGGGACTGAAGCTTTCTTT
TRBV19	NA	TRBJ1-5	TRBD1	CASSISKTGGSDQPQHF	TGTGCCAGTAGTATTAGTAAGACAGGGGGCAGCGATCAGCCCCAGCATTTT
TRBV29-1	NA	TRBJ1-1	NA	CSGEGAFLNTEAFF	TGCAGCGGGGAAGGGGCATTTTTGAACACTGAAGCTTTCTTT
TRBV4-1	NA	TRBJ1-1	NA	CASSHADTGRTEAFF	TGCGCCAGCAGCCATGCCGACACCGGGAGGACTGAAGCTTTCTTT
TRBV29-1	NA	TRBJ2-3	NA	CSVQTVTGNTQYF	TGCAGCGTACAGACAGTTACAGGAAATACGCAGTATTTT
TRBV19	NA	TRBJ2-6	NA	CASIPGSSGANVLTF	TGTGCCAGTATACCTGGTAGCTCTGGGGCCAACGTCCTGACTTTC
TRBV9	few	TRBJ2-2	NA	CASSVLGLNTGELFF	TGTGCCAGCAGCGTATTAGGGTTGAACACCGGGGAGCTGTTTTTT
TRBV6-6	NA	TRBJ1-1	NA	CASSLTANTEAFF	TGTGCCAGCAGCTTGACGGCGAACACTGAAGCTTTCTTT
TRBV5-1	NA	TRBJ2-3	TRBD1	CASRTSGQGADTQYF	TGCGCCAGCAGGACTTCGGGACAGGGTGCAGATACGCAGTATTTT